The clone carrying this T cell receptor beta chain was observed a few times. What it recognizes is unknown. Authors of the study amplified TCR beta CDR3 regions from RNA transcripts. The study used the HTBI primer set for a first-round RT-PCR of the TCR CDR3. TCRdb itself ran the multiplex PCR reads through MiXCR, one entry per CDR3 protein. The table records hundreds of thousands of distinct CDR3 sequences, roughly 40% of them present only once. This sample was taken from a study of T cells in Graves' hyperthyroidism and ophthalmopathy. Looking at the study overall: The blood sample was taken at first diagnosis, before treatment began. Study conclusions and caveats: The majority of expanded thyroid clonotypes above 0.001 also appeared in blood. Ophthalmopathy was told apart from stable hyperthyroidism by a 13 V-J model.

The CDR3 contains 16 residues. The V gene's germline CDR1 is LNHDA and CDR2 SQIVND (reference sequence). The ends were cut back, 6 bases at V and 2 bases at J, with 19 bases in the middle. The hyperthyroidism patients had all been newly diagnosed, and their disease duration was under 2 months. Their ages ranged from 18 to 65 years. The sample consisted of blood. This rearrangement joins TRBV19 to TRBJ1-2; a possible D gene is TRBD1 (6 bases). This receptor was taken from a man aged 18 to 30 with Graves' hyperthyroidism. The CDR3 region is CASSTALGGPNYGYTF. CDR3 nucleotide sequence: TGTGCCAGTAGCACCGCCCTGGGGGGGCCAAACTATGGCTACACCTTC.